The 26 T cell receptor beta chains reported below all come from one sample, sequenced in a study of CD8 T cells in ankylosing spondylitis (dated by TCRdb to about 2017). Library preparation used 5' RACE. These reads were obtained on an Illumina HiSeq 2500. TCRdb passed the public sequencing reads through fastp at Q25 and MiXCR, retaining productive beta sequences. Merged by CDR3 protein, the rows form single entries marked with the most common genes and DNA. Across this sample there are 200,000 or so distinct CDR3 sequences, with 10% to 15% seen only once. The top ten constitute 11% of the sample. Specimen: blood, either unsorted or a sorted T cell fraction (not recorded which). These receptor sequences come from a female donor with ankylosing spondylitis or in good health (not recorded which).

This clonotype was counted ten times or more. The chain uses TRBV2 and TRBJ1-2, with TRBD1 matching over 7 bases. Trimming at V came to 6 bases and at J to 6 bases, leaving 4 bases not matched to a gene. Germline V gene lookup returns CDR1 SNHLY and CDR2 FYNNEI. The length of the CDR3 is 12 residues. CDR3 in amino acids: CASSEQGNGYTF. The CDR3 DNA reads TGTGCCAGCAGCGAACAGGGGAATGGCTACACCTTC.

This clonotype was detected ten times or more. V is TRBV6-5 and J is TRBJ2-1; weak D call: TRBD1 (5 bases). Between the trimmed V and J ends, which lost 0 bases and 10 bases, there was a span of 16 bases. CDR1 is MNHEY and CDR2 is SVGAGI in the germline V gene. The CDR3 extends over 15 amino acids. In nucleotides, the CDR3 is TGTGCCAGCAGTTACTCATTTCAGGGTTCAACCGAGCAGTTCTTC. Its translation is CASSYSFQGSTEQFF.

This clonotype was detected ten times or more. V usage is TRBV13 and J usage is TRBJ1-3, with 7 bases aligning to TRBD1. The V gene end was trimmed by 4 bases and the J gene end by 5 bases; junction bases not matched to a gene: 11. The CDR3 runs to 16 residues. The germline V gene has CDR1 PRHDT and CDR2 FYEKMQ (reference sequence). The CDR3: CASSSFSGGGRNTIYF. CDR3 coding DNA: TGTGCCAGCAGCTCTTTCTCAGGGGGAGGAAGAAACACCATATATTTT.

This clonotype has ten or more counts. The CDR3 spells CASSQDRGNSPLHF. The DNA of the CDR3 is TGTGCCAGCAGCCAGGACAGGGGAAATTCACCCCTCCACTTT. The rearrangement links TRBV11-2 to TRBJ1-6, with TRBD1 matching 9 bases. Germline lookup yields CDR1 SGHAT and CDR2 FQNNGV. The V segment lost 5 bases and the J segment 7 bases; nucleotides outside the gene matches: 3. This CDR3 is 14 amino acids long.

This clonotype has ten or more counts. The chain employs TRBV6-4 and TRBJ2-2, with D perhaps TRBD1 (6 bases). Deletions cut 3 bases from V and 1 base from J, with 9 bases between. The V gene's germline CDR1 is MRHNA and CDR2 SNTAGT. The CDR3 consists of 15 residues. The CDR3 protein is CASSEEGGNTGELFF. DNA of the CDR3: TGTGCCAGCAGTGAGGAAGGGGGGAACACCGGGGAGCTGTTTTTT.

This clonotype came up many times. The rearrangement links TRBV5-1 to TRBJ2-5, with D possibly being TRBD1 (5 bases). Per the germline V gene, CDR1 is SGHRS and CDR2 is YFSETQ. Trimming cost V 4 bases and J 1 base, with 14 bases left between them. The CDR3 totals 15 residues. CDR3 nucleotide sequence: TGCGCCAGCAGCACTCAGGGATCGATCCAAGAGACCCAGTACTTC. This encodes CASSTQGSIQETQYF.

This clonotype was recorded many times. The rearrangement links TRBV12-3 or TRBV12-4 to TRBJ2-7; D uncertain. V was cut by 7 bases and J by 2 bases, with 12 bases left in between. This CDR3 is built from 13 residues. CDR3 nucleotides: TGTGCCAGCACTCTACACGGAACCTACGAGCAGTACTTC. It encodes CASTLHGTYEQYF.

This clonotype was picked up a small number of times. The junction and the germline gene differ at one end; a read error may be behind it. The V call is TRBV28, the J call TRBJ2-7; D is unclear. The CDR3 spans 11 residues. The germline V gene encodes CDR1 MDHEN and CDR2 SYDVKM. This CDR3 is CASAVFGRAFF. CDR3 DNA: TGTGCCAGCGCAGTTTTCGGCCGAGCTTTCTTC.

This clonotype was recorded at least ten times. The rearrangement uses TRBV19 and TRBJ1-5; no definite D call. The V gene's germline CDR1 is LNHDA and CDR2 SQIVND (reference sequence). The CDR3 is 13 amino acids. The chain's CDR3 is CGASEGKNQPQHF. The CDR3 region has the DNA TGTGGGGCCTCGGAGGGAAAGAATCAGCCCCAGCATTTT.

The V call is TRBV20-1, the J call TRBJ2-5; D unresolved. Germline loops: CDR1 DFQATT, CDR2 SNEGSKA (reference sequence). This CDR3 contains 15 residues. The V end lost 0 bases, the J end lost 2 bases, and 13 bases lay between the germline ends. The CDR3 loop is CSARDIRTAQETQYF. The CDR3 bases are TGCAGTGCTAGAGATATAAGGACGGCACAAGAGACCCAGTACTTC.

This clonotype turned up a few times. The V and J genes are TRBV20-1 and TRBJ2-6; D call uncertain. Germline CDR1 is DFQATT and CDR2 is SNEGSKA (reference sequence). V lost 3 bases to trimming and J lost 0 bases, with 12 bases between them. This CDR3 comprises 16 residues. CDR3: CSASFGVLSGANVLTF. The DNA for the CDR3 is TGCAGTGCTAGTTTCGGCGTGCTCTCTGGGGCCAACGTCCTGACTTTC.

This clonotype appeared many times. The chain has TRBV15 and TRBJ1-4; D not resolved. Between the trimmed V and J ends, which lost 1 base and 9 bases, there was a span of 15 bases. Per the germline V gene, CDR1 is LNHNV and CDR2 is YYDKDF (reference sequence). The CDR3 is 15 amino acids. The CDR3 bases are TGTGCCACCAGCAGAGCGACCGGGGTCTCTAAAAAACTGTTTTTT. This codes for CATSRATGVSKKLFF.

The chain joins TRBV7-2 to TRBJ2-5; 8 positions match TRBD1. V gave up 1 base and J gave up 10 bases; unmatched junction bases: 2. The CDR3 length is 12 residues. Per the germline V gene, CDR1 is SGHTA and CDR2 is FQGNSA. The CDR3 region is CASSLGGQGQYF. The DNA of the CDR3 is TGTGCCAGCAGCTTAGGAGGACAGGGCCAGTACTTC.

This clonotype was counted many times. The J gene is TRBJ2-5, the V gene TRBV4-2; 12 nucleotides agree with TRBD2. Per the germline V gene, CDR1 is LGHNA and CDR2 is YNFKEQ. The V gene end was trimmed by 4 bases and the J gene end by 5 bases; junction bases not matched to a gene: 2. The CDR3 runs to 14 residues. CDR3 protein: CASSLGTSGETQYF. CDR3 nucleotides: TGTGCCAGCAGCCTAGGGACTAGCGGGGAGACCCAGTACTTC.

There are many counts of this clonotype. The chain combines TRBV6-4 with TRBJ1-6; D call uncertain. The CDR3 contains 13 residues. Trimming took off 7 bases at V and 9 bases at J, with 13 bases between the two ends. Germline CDR1 is MRHNA and CDR2 is SNTAGT. CDR3 region: CASKEREASPLHF. As DNA, the CDR3 is TGTGCCAGCAAGGAAAGGGAAGCTTCACCCCTCCACTTT.

This clonotype was counted at least ten times. The chain recombines TRBV15 with TRBJ2-6; 7 bases agree with TRBD1. The CDR3 runs to 14 residues. The V gene end was trimmed by 6 bases and the J gene end by 11 bases; junction bases not matched to a gene: 10. Looked up from germline, CDR1 is LNHNV and CDR2 is YYDKDF (reference sequence). The CDR3 bases are TGTGCCACCAGACCCGGGACAGCGCTCCACGTCCTGACTTTC. It codes for CATRPGTALHVLTF. The full variable domain, rest sourced from reference TRBV15 and TRBJ2-6, is DAMVIQNPRYQVTQFGKPVTLSCSQTLNHNVMYWYQQKSSQAPKLLFHYYDKDFNNEADTPDNFQSRRPNTSFCFLDIRSPGLGDTAMYLCATRPGTALHVLTFGAGSRLTVL.

This clonotype was counted only a few times. The CDR3: CSARGTVTGELFF. The CDR3 DNA sequence: TGCAGTGCCCGGGGGACGGTCACCGGGGAGCTGTTTTTT. The chain carries TRBV20-1 and TRBJ2-2; tentatively, D is TRBD2 (6 bases). The V and J ends lost 6 bases and 4 bases respectively, with 12 bases between them. The CDR3 covers 13 residues. CDR1 and CDR2 (germline): DFQATT, SNEGSKA (reference sequence).

In this sample, this clonotype turned up a few times. The rearrangement uses TRBV3-1 and TRBJ2-7; 13 positions agree with TRBD2. This CDR3 region has 18 residues. Germline trimming cut 3 bases from V and 3 bases from J; bases unmatched to any gene: 11. Germline V gene lookup returns CDR1 LGHDT and CDR2 YNNKEL (reference sequence). DNA for the CDR3: TGTGCCAGCAGCCAGCGACTAGCGGGAGGCATGAGGCGCTACGAGCAGTACTTC. This translates into CASSQRLAGGMRRYEQYF.

The V gene is TRBV30, the J gene TRBJ2-5; D unresolved. V was shortened by 0 bases and J by 5 bases, with 10 bases between the two germline ends. From germline, CDR1 is GTSNPN and CDR2 SVGIG (reference sequence). There are 13 residues in the CDR3. CDR3 sequence reads: CAWSVSLTETQYF. CDR3 nucleotide sequence: TGTGCCTGGAGTGTAAGTCTAACGGAGACCCAGTACTTC.

Comments on this clonotype: The junction departs from germline at one end; a sequencing error may be responsible. The chain has TRBV20-1 and TRBJ1-5; tentative D call: TRBD1 (6 bases). The germline V gene encodes CDR1 DFQATT and CDR2 SNEGSKA (reference sequence). The CDR3 extends over 14 amino acids. In nucleotides, the CDR3 is TGCAGTGCTAGAGAACAGGGAATGCGACAGCCCCAGAATTTT. This encodes CSAREQGMRQPQNF.

Many counts were recorded for this clonotype. The chain employs TRBV28 and TRBJ2-3, with D maybe TRBD1 (5 bases). Between the trimmed V and J ends, which lost 8 bases and 0 bases, there was a span of 6 bases. CDR3 length: 12 residues. Germline V gives CDR1 MDHEN, CDR2 SYDVKM. CDR3 DNA: TGTGCCAGCGGGGCTAGCACAGATACGCAGTATTTT. This gives the protein CASGASTDTQYF. The full variable domain, its missing parts supplied by reference TRBV28 and TRBJ2-3, is DVKVTQSSRYLVKRTGEKVFLECVQDMDHENMFWYRQDPGLGLRLIYFSYDVKMKEKGDIPEGYSVSREKKERFSLILESASTNQTSMYLCASGASTDTQYFGPGTRLTVL.

This clonotype was detected many times. V and J are TRBV15 and TRBJ2-3; D call uncertain. This CDR3 contains 16 residues. Germline loops: CDR1 LNHNV, CDR2 YYDKDF (reference sequence). V dropped 3 bases and J dropped 6 bases, with 19 bases sitting between them. The CDR3 DNA is TGTGCCACCAGCAGGGCGAGAGTCAGCCCGTCGGATACGCAGTATTTT. Protein sequence: CATSRARVSPSDTQYF.

This clonotype was detected ten times or more. This rearrangement joins TRBV7-2 to TRBJ2-7, with a tentative D call TRBD2 (5 bases). Germline values: CDR1 SGHTA, CDR2 FQGNSA. Trimming removed 5 bases at V and 6 bases at J, with 14 bases between. The CDR3 extends over 13 amino acids. The CDR3 protein is CASSTTSSSEQYF. Written as DNA, the CDR3 is TGTGCCAGCAGCACAACTAGTTCTAGCGAGCAGTACTTC. Using reference TRBV7-2 and TRBJ2-7 for the parts outside the CDR3, the full variable domain is GAGVSQSPSNKVTEKGKDVELRCDPISGHTALYWYRQSLGQGLEFLIYFQGNSAPDKSGLPSDRFSAERTGGSVSTLTIQRTQQEDSAVYLCASSTTSSSEQYFGPGTRLTVT.

This clonotype came up many times. The gene calls are TRBV25-1 and TRBJ2-7; D is ambiguous. Trimming cost V 8 bases and J 0 bases, with 8 bases left between them. The CDR3 contains 12 residues. Germline CDR1 reads MGHDK; CDR2 reads SYGVNS. CDR3 DNA sequence: TGTGCCAGCGGTCGGCACTCCTACGAGCAGTACTTC. The encoded protein is CASGRHSYEQYF.

This clonotype appeared many times. The chain is built from TRBV12-3 or TRBV12-4 and TRBJ2-3; no firm D call. V was clipped by 3 bases and J by 4 bases, with 8 bases between them. The CDR3 is 13 amino acids. The CDR3 DNA is TGTGCCAGCAGTTTTGCGCTTCCAGATACGCAGTATTTT. Protein sequence: CASSFALPDTQYF.

Comments on this clonotype: At one end, the junction sequence differs from germline, possibly due to a read error. The V call is TRBV5-6, the J call TRBJ2-2; 7 positions agree with TRBD1. The CDR3 contains 16 residues. CDR1 is SGHDT and CDR2 is YYEEEE in the germline V gene. The CDR3 loop reads CASIHRGQTNTRELFF. As DNA, the CDR3 is TGTGCCAGCATCCACAGGGGACAGACGAACACCAGGGAGCTGTTTTTT.